This T cell receptor beta chain was recovered during a study of blood T cell repertoires in COVID-19. Background on the study: Italy, Spain and the United States were the sources of the convalescent and acute COVID-19 samples. T cells, B-cell-depleted T cells, or PBMCs supplied cDNA or gDNA.

In the original workflow: Using reference gene primer amplification, nucleated cell counts were estimated. This table comes from immunoSEQ multiplex PCR, and its TCRdb copy is limited to in-frame clones, with some not included. The V and J calls and clone size come from that table; D and trimming were worked out from the DNA. Of 310,000 or so clones detected, roughly 90% appear once; the ten largest clones hold about 10%. Per germline, CDR1 SEHNR and CDR2 FQNEAQ (reference sequence). The CDR3 consists of 13 residues. V lost 4 bases and J lost 5, with 11 bases in between. Followed over time, Seattle patients had been enrolled while infection was active.

The V call is TRBV7-9, the J call TRBJ2-5, with D perhaps matching TRBD2 (6 bases). The sequencing input was peripheral blood. The source of this sequence is a woman in her thirties with COVID-19, enrolled during active disease. The CDR3 DNA sequence: TGTGCCAGCAGCTCGGGACTTGGGGAGACCCAGTACTTC. It encodes CASSSGLGETQYF.